The subject of this entry is one T cell receptor (beta chain). Its antigen is unidentified. CDR1 is SGHTA and CDR2 is FQGNSA in the germline V gene. Deletions cut 3 bases from V and 5 bases from J, with 22 bases between. The CDR3 runs to 17 residues. The data belong to a study of cytomegalovirus exposure and HLA in healthy donors. Findings and limits, study-wide: Many donors carried some public TCRs, although rarity characterized most TCR sequences.

Primers: 60 Vbeta forward and 13 Jbeta reverse. The repertoire was sequenced with immunoSEQ multiplex PCR; TCRdb's copy has only in-frame clones and lacks some. The sample lists under 150,000 clones, less than 90% occurring once. The sample was PBMCs. V and J are TRBV7-2 and TRBJ1-2, with D tentatively TRBD1 (6 bases). This sequence was found in a middle-aged man in good health and CMV-seronegative. Written as DNA, the CDR3 is TGTGCCAGCAGCTTTACAGGGACCCCACCGGGCCGATATGGCTACACCTTC. Translated, it gives CASSFTGTPPGRYGYTF.